These 15 T cell receptor beta chains came from one sample sequenced in a study of cytomegalovirus exposure and HLA in healthy donors. Using immunoSEQ multiplex PCR, the repertoire was profiled, and TCRdb retains in-frame clones only, with some absent. The sample contains about 180,000 clones, 85% of which appear only once. The material sequenced was PBMCs. The receptors stem from a man aged 18 to 29 in good health and CMV-seropositive.

The V call is TRBV7-3, the J call TRBJ2-1; possibly TRBD2 for D (6 bases). The CDR3 is 15 amino acids. Trimming left V 1 base short and J 0 bases short, with 7 bases between. Germline CDR1 SGHTA, CDR2 FQGTGA. CDR3 nucleotide sequence: TGTGCCAGCAGCTTAATCGGGAGCTCCTACAATGAGCAGTTCTTC. This encodes CASSLIGSSYNEQFF.

The V call is TRBV5-1, the J call TRBJ1-1; 7 nucleotides agree with TRBD1. This CDR3 contains 15 residues. Germline V gives CDR1 SGHRS, CDR2 YFSETQ. The V segment lost 0 bases and the J segment 2 bases; nucleotides outside the gene matches: 4. CDR3 DNA sequence: TGCGCCAGCAGCTTGGCCGGGACAGATAACACTGAAGCTTTCTTT. Translation: CASSLAGTDNTEAFF.

The J gene is TRBJ2-2, the V gene TRBV6-5, with TRBD1 identical over 8 bases. The length of the CDR3 is 15 residues. V was clipped by 5 bases and J by 4 bases; unmatched bases: 6. Germline V gene sequence: CDR1 MNHEY, CDR2 SVGAGI. The CDR3 DNA follows: TGTGCCAGCAGTCCCAGACAGGGGCCCACCGGGGAGCTGTTTTTT. Amino acids: CASSPRQGPTGELFF.

V usage is TRBV30 and J usage is TRBJ2-1; D is uncertain. Germline V gene data show CDR1 as GTSNPN and CDR2 as SVGIG (reference sequence). With 1 base removed from V and 13 bases from J, the gap between germline ends came to 14 bases. The CDR3 has 12 residues. The CDR3, as DNA: TGTGCCTGGAGTGCCCCCCAGCGCATACAGTTCTTC. Translated: CAWSAPQRIQFF.

The rearrangement joins TRBV6-5 to TRBJ1-1; a possible D gene is TRBD1 (5 bases). The CDR3 sequence is 15 residues long. Trimming left V 2 bases short and J 1 base short, with 11 bases between. Germline CDR1 MNHEY, CDR2 SVGAGI. The CDR3 DNA sequence: TGTGCCAGCAGTTACCGGGGGGGGACGAACACTGAAGCTTTCTTT. This translates into CASSYRGGTNTEAFF.

The genes are TRBV6-5 and TRBJ2-6, with 10 bases fitting TRBD2. In germline, CDR1 is MNHEY, CDR2 SVGAGI. V was pared by 2 bases and J by 3 bases, with 1 base of the junction left unmatched. The CDR3 length is 16 residues. The CDR3 region is CASSYPSGGGANVLTF. In DNA form, the CDR3 reads TGTGCCAGCAGTTACCCTAGCGGGGGTGGGGCCAACGTCCTGACTTTC.

This chain links TRBV14 with TRBJ2-5, with TRBD1 matching over 9 bases. CDR3 length: 15 amino acids. The germline CDR1 and CDR2 sequences are SGHDN and FVKESK. V dropped 6 bases and J dropped 4; count of bases not matched to a gene: 9. CDR3 loop: CASRPGQGLAETQYF. DNA for the CDR3: TGTGCCAGCAGGCCCGGACAGGGGCTCGCAGAGACCCAGTACTTC.

V gene TRBV9 combines with J gene TRBJ2-7; possibly TRBD1 for D (6 bases). Trimming pared 6 bases from V and 2 bases from J, leaving 15 bases between. Germline V gene lookup returns CDR1 SGDLS and CDR2 YYNGEE. This CDR3 is built from 14 residues. CDR3 sequence reads: CASTARGITYEQYF. The DNA of the CDR3 is TGTGCCAGCACCGCCAGGGGCATTACCTACGAGCAGTACTTC.

The rearrangement joins TRBV30 to TRBJ1-1; 7 bases map to TRBD1. Germline V lookup: CDR1 GTSNPN, CDR2 SVGIG (reference sequence). V lost 7 bases, J lost 1 base, and 6 bases stayed unmatched. The CDR3 has 13 amino acids. CDR3 sequence: CALTYRGNTEAFF. For the CDR3, the DNA is TGTGCCTTGACTTACAGGGGGAACACTGAAGCTTTCTTT.

V and J are TRBV28 and TRBJ1-5, with a weak D call TRBD1 (6 bases). The germline CDR1 and CDR2 sequences are MDHEN and SYDVKM. Trimming cost V 8 bases and J 0 bases, with 14 bases left between them. The CDR3 is made up of 15 amino acids. The CDR3 sequence: CASAGGGYSNQPQHF. In nucleotides, the CDR3 is TGTGCCAGCGCTGGGGGGGGCTATAGCAATCAGCCCCAGCATTTT. The full variable domain, in which reference TRBV28 and TRBJ1-5 provide the parts outside the CDR3, is DVKVTQSSRYLVKRTGEKVFLECVQDMDHENMFWYRQDPGLGLRLIYFSYDVKMKEKGDIPEGYSVSREKKERFSLILESASTNQTSMYLCASAGGGYSNQPQHFGDGTRLSIL.

As to this clone: Other DNA sequences in the same sample also yield this CDR3. The chain recombines TRBV28 with TRBJ2-1; D remains ambiguous. The CDR3 contains 12 residues. Germline V lookup: CDR1 MDHEN, CDR2 SYDVKM. Trimming removed 4 bases from V and 4 bases from J, with 5 bases in between. CDR3 nucleotide sequence: TGTGCCAGCAGTTCCCGGTACAATGAGCAGTTCTTC. It translates to CASSSRYNEQFF.

Worth noting for this clone: At the DNA level, this CDR3 is encoded by other sequences in the same sample as well. The rearrangement joins TRBV28 to TRBJ1-2; TRBD1 is a possible D gene (5 bases). Germline V lookup: CDR1 MDHEN, CDR2 SYDVKM. Trimming left V 3 bases short and J 6 bases short, with 8 bases between. This CDR3 has 12 residues. The CDR3 nucleotides are TGTGCCAGCAGTTTCGGGGGAGATGGCTACACCTTC. Encoded protein: CASSFGGDGYTF.

The chain is built from TRBV7-9 and TRBJ2-1, with 7 nucleotides matching TRBD2. This CDR3 has 13 residues. Trimming removed 3 bases from V and 9 bases from J; junction bases left unmatched: 5. Germline V lookup: CDR1 SEHNR, CDR2 FQNEAQ (reference sequence). The CDR3 DNA reads TGTGCCAGCAGCTTCCTCCGGGGGGTTGAGCAGTTCTTC. Residues: CASSFLRGVEQFF.

This rearrangement joins TRBV29-1 to TRBJ2-5; a possible D gene is TRBD1 (6 bases). Germline V gene sequence: CDR1 SQVTM, CDR2 ANQGSEA. CDR3 length equals 13 residues. Between the trimmed V and J ends, which lost 5 bases and 1 base, there was a span of 11 bases. The CDR3 spells CSVPTGFQETQYF. CDR3 nucleotides: TGCAGCGTTCCGACAGGATTCCAAGAGACCCAGTACTTC.

This clone was seen a few times. The J gene is TRBJ1-3, the V gene TRBV6-5; D unresolved. The CDR3 length is 14 residues. V was cut by 5 bases and J by 0 bases, with 8 bases left in between. The germline CDR1 and CDR2 sequences are MNHEY and SVGAGI. For the CDR3, the DNA is TGTGCCAGCAGTGTCAGTCTCTCTGGAAACACCATATATTTT. Translation: CASSVSLSGNTIYF.